A selection of T cell receptor beta chains follows, all from one sample in a study of graft-versus-host responses after intestinal transplantation. Assay: immunoSEQ multiplex PCR; the TCRdb copy retains only in-frame clones and omits some. This sample carries approximately 4,600 clones, approximately 30% of them seen once, and the ten largest clones take approximately 4.7%. The specimen was alloreactive CD4+ T cells from a mixed lymphocyte reaction culture, collected before intestinal transplant. The receptors stem from a human patient who received an intestinal transplant. The CDR3 runs from the conserved cysteine through the conserved F or W.

V: TRBV18
CDR3: CASSPERQYNEQFF

V: TRBV7-9
CDR3: CASSLVNRDRGCSPLHF

V: TRBV6-5
CDR3: CASSSRVGYVTEAFF

V: TRBV11-3
CDR3: CASSFLAGPYNEQFF

V: TRBV5-1
CDR3: CASSWGDRVGQPQHF

V: TRBV13
CDR3: CASSLGHSGNTIYF

V: TRBV19
CDR3: CASSIASPRQETQYF

V: TRBV19
CDR3: CASSLTGLPNYGYTF

V: TRBV6-6
CDR3: CASRQPQGFNSPLHF

V: TRBV2
CDR3: CASSEWGLAGGEQFF

V: TRBV6-6
CDR3: CASRSTSASTDTQYF

V: TRBV11-1
CDR3: CASSVTGGRAGELFF

V: TRBV2
CDR3: CASRAGDSGANVLTF

V: TRBV6-8
CDR3: CASSYSWAGGGNQPQHF

V: TRBV18
CDR3: CASSPPRSMNTEAFF

V: TRBV7-2
CDR3: CASSFGTTNYGYTF

V: TRBV6-8
CDR3: CASSYGFRPSPLHF

V: TRBV6-5
CDR3: CASSSGAGYGYTF

V: TRBV7-7
CDR3: CASSLGTADTQYF

V: TRBV18
CDR3: CASSPRQGPNHSGANVLTF

V: TRBV15
CDR3: CATSRGGLAKETQYF

V: TRBV6-5
CDR3: CASRPGGTEAFF

V: TRBV2
CDR3: CASSEADRETEAFF

V: TRBV7-6
CDR3: CASSLQGNQPQHF

V: TRBV6-6
CDR3: CASTPGSGSYEQYF

V: TRBV11-3
CDR3: CASSLAAGDAEQFF

V: TRBV7-2
CDR3: CASSARGGSTEQYF

V: TRBV2
CDR3: CASSEALVGFTDTQYF

V: TRBV11-3
CDR3: CASSLTVNTEAFF

V: TRBV6-6
CDR3: CASRRGAGQETQYF

V: TRBV27
CDR3: CASSSLSGVTDTQYF

V: TRBV27
CDR3: CASSSRGVVYEQYF

V: TRBV11-3
CDR3: CASSLGRTGNTGELFF

V: TRBV5-6
CDR3: CASSSGATNEKLFF

V: TRBV6-6
CDR3: CASSYGRRGAYGYTF

V: TRBV7-3
CDR3: CASSPDAYEQYF

V: TRBV7-9
CDR3: CASSSPPTVSWGETQYF

V: TRBV4-1
CDR3: CASSLGVRRKETQYF

V: TRBV11-2
CDR3: CASSLGRGVYNEQFF

V: TRBV6-5
CDR3: CASSAWESRNQPQHF

V: TRBV6-6
CDR3: CASSPQITPGTF

V: TRBV6-6
CDR3: CASRPSGRQETQYF

V: TRBV4-1
CDR3: CARSLGPRGGRETQYF

V: TRBV29-1
CDR3: CSIASQGGGDEQYF

V: TRBV7-6
CDR3: CASSLSGQGETQYF

V: TRBV9
CDR3: CASSVRTVNSPLHF

V: TRBV2
CDR3: CASSEDRGGYTF